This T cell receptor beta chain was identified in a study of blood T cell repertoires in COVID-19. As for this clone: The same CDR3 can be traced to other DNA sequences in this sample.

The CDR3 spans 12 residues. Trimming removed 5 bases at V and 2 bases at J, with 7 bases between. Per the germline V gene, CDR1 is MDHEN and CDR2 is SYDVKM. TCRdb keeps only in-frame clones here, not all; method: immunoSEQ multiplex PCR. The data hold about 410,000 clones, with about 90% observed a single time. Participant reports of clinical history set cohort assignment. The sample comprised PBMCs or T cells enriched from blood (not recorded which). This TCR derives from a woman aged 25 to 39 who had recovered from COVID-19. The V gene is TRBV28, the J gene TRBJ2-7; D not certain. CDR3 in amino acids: CASSPPTYEQYF. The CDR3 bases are TGTGCCAGCAGTCCCCCAACCTACGAGCAGTACTTC.